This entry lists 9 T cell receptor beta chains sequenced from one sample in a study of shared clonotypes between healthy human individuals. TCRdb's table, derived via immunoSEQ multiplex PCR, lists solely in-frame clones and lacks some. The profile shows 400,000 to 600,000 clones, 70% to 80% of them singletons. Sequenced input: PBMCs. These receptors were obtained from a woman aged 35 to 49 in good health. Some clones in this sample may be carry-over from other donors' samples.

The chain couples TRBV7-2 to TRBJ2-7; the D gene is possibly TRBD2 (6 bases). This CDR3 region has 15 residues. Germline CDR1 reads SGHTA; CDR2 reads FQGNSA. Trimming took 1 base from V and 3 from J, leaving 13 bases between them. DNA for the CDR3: TGTGCCAGCAGCTTAGTCGGGGACTCAGGCTACGAGCAGTACTTC. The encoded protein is CASSLVGDSGYEQYF.

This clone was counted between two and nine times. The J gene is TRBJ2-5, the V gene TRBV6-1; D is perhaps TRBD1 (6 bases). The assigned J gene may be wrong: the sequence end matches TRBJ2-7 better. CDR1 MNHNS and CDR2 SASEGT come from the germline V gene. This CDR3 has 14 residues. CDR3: CATRRGGDLDEQYF. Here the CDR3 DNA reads TGTGCCACGAGGCGAGGGGGAGACTTGGACGAGCAGTACTTC.

The CDR3 region has the DNA TGTGCCAGCAGCGACGGGCGGCGGGACCGCTACGAGCAGTACTTC. The encoded protein is CASSDGRRDRYEQYF. The J gene is TRBJ2-7, the V gene TRBV7-3; possible D gene TRBD2, 6 bases. The CDR3 is made up of 15 amino acids. Between the trimmed V and J ends, which lost 5 bases and 3 bases, there was a span of 17 bases. CDR1 is SGHTA, CDR2 FQGTGA, per germline. Variable domain in full (rest from reference TRBV7-3 and TRBJ2-7): GAGVSQTPSNKVTEKGKYVELRCDPISGHTALYWYRQSLGQGPEFLIYFQGTGAADDSGLPNDRFFAVRPEGSVSTLKIQRTERGDSAVYLCASSDGRRDRYEQYFGPGTRLTVT.

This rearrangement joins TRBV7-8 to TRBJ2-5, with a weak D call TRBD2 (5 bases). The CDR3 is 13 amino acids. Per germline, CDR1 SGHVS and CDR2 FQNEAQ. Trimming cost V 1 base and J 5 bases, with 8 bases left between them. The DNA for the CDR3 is TGTGCCAGCAGCTTAGTCGGCGGGGAGACCCAGTACTTC. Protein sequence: CASSLVGGETQYF.

The CDR3 here is CASSFTIGEQPQHF. As DNA, the CDR3 is TGTGCCAGCAGCTTTACAATCGGGGAGCAGCCCCAGCATTTT. The gene calls are TRBV7-2 and TRBJ1-5; D call uncertain. This CDR3 region has 14 residues. The V gene lost 3 bases and the J gene lost 7 bases, with 13 bases spanning the gap. Looked up from germline, CDR1 is SGHTA and CDR2 is FQGNSA.

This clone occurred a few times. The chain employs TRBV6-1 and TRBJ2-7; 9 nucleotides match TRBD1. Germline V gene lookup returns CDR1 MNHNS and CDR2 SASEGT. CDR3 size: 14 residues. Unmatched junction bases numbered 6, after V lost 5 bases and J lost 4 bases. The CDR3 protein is CASSTGGAGYEQYF. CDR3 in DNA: TGTGCCAGCAGTACAGGGGGCGCCGGGTACGAGCAGTACTTC.

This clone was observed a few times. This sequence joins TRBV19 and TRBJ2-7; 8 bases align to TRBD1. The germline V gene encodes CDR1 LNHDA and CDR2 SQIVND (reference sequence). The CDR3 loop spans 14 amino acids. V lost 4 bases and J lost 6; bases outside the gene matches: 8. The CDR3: CASSKDRAASEQYF. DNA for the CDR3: TGTGCCAGTAGTAAGGACAGGGCGGCCTCCGAGCAGTACTTC.

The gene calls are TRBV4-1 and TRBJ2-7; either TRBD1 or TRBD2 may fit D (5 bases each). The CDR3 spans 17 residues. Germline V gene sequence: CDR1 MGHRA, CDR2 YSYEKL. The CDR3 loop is CAAAETPLRGPSYEQYF. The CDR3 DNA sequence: TGCGCAGCAGCCGAAACTCCTCTTCGGGGACCCTCCTACGAGCAGTACTTC.

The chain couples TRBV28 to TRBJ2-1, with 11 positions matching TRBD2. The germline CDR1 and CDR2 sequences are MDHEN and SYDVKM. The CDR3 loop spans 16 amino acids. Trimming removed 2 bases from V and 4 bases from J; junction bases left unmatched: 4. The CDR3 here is CASSLTRLAGYNEQFF. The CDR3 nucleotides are TGTGCCAGCAGTTTAACGCGACTAGCGGGGTACAATGAGCAGTTCTTC. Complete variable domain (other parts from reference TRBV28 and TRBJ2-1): DVKVTQSSRYLVKRTGEKVFLECVQDMDHENMFWYRQDPGLGLRLIYFSYDVKMKEKGDIPEGYSVSREKKERFSLILESASTNQTSMYLCASSLTRLAGYNEQFFGPGTRLTVL.